The 32 T cell receptor beta chains listed next were all sequenced from one sample in a study of shared clonotypes between healthy human individuals. Here immunoSEQ multiplex PCR was the method, and the copy in TCRdb shows in-frame clones only, minus some. The top ten clones hold approximately 0.062% of a sample with about 510,000 clones, about 95% of them seen once. The sequencing sample was made of naive CD4+ T cells sorted from blood. The subset: CD45RA+ positively selected. These receptor sequences come from a woman in her twenties or thirties in good health.

This clone occurred once. The V and J genes are TRBV5-1 and TRBJ2-7; 7 bases fit TRBD1. The CDR3 is 15 residues long. V trimming: 4 bases; J trimming: 5 bases; junction bases outside the gene matches: 12. CDR1 and CDR2 from the germline V gene are SGHRS and YFSETQ. The CDR3 spells CASSPILTGLNEQYF. The CDR3 DNA sequence: TGCGCCAGCAGCCCCATTCTGACAGGGCTCAACGAGCAGTACTTC.

The rearrangement uses TRBV18 and TRBJ2-7; a possible D gene is TRBD1 (6 bases). The CDR3 has 14 amino acids. The V gene's germline CDR1 is KGHSH and CDR2 LQKENI. With 2 bases removed from V and 4 bases from J, the gap between germline ends came to 12 bases. DNA for the CDR3: TGTGCCAGCTCACCAGTGGACAGCGCGTACGAGCAGTACTTC. Translation: CASSPVDSAYEQYF. The full variable domain, its missing parts supplied by reference TRBV18 and TRBJ2-7, is NAGVMQNPRHLVRRRGQEARLRCSPMKGHSHVYWYRQLPEEGLKFMVYLQKENIIDESGMPKERFSAEFPKEGPSILRIQQVVRGDSAAYFCASSPVDSAYEQYFGPGTRLTVT.

The chain employs TRBV6-1 and TRBJ2-2, with D possibly TRBD1 on 5 matching bases. The V gene lost 6 bases and the J gene lost 2 bases, with 13 bases spanning the gap. Per germline, CDR1 MNHNS and CDR2 SASEGT. There are 15 residues in the CDR3. CDR3 nucleotide sequence: TGTGCCAGCAGCGAATTTGACAGTAACACCGGGGAGCTGTTTTTT. Residues: CASSEFDSNTGELFF.

The chain couples TRBV9 to TRBJ2-5, with 9 bases identical to TRBD1. With the DNA end fitting TRBJ2-7 better, the J assignment may be wrong. The CDR3 length is 16 residues. The V gene's germline CDR1 is SGDLS and CDR2 YYNGEE. CDR3 sequence: CASSVGPGTGSYEQYF. In DNA, the CDR3 is TGTGCCAGCAGCGTCGGACCCGGGACAGGGTCCTACGAGCAGTACTTC.

The chain joins TRBV15 to TRBJ1-4, with a possible D match to TRBD1 (6 bases). Trimming removed 1 base from V and 10 bases from J, with 19 bases in between. CDR1 is LNHNV, CDR2 YYDKDF, per germline (reference sequence). The CDR3 extends over 16 amino acids. This CDR3 is CATSRALQGRTGKLFF. In DNA, the CDR3 is TGTGCCACCAGCAGAGCCCTGCAGGGGCGCACAGGAAAACTGTTTTTT.

The chain links TRBV2 to TRBJ1-2; a weak D match, TRBD1 (6 bases). This CDR3 is 17 amino acids long. V lost 4 bases and J lost 5, with 23 bases in between. CDR1 SNHLY and CDR2 FYNNEI come from the germline V gene. The CDR3 DNA follows: TGTGCCAGCAGTGGAAGGGGGGGTAGGGGCTCTGGGTATGGCTACACCTTC. Its protein is CASSGRGGRGSGYGYTF.

The rearrangement uses TRBV10-1 and TRBJ2-5, with 7 bases that match TRBD1. V lost 6 bases to trimming and J lost 4 bases; unmatched junction nucleotides: 8. The germline CDR1 and CDR2 sequences are WNHNN and SYGVQD (reference sequence). This CDR3 region has 14 residues. Written as DNA, the CDR3 is TGCGCCAGCAGCAGGTCAGGGGGTGGAGAGACCCAGTACTTC. It encodes CASSRSGGGETQYF.

In this sample, this clone turned up once. The V and J genes are TRBV18 and TRBJ2-1, with 9 nucleotides matching TRBD2. The trim removed 2 bases at V and 2 bases at J, leaving 7 bases unmatched. The CDR3 consists of 17 residues. Germline CDR1 is KGHSH and CDR2 is LQKENI. Written as DNA, the CDR3 is TGTGCCAGCTCACCAGTCTCAGCGGGAGGACCCTACAATGAGCAGTTCTTC. It encodes CASSPVSAGGPYNEQFF.

The chain is built from TRBV14 and TRBJ2-7; TRBD2 aligns across 7 bases. The junction had 7 bases not matched to a gene; V was cut back by 3 bases and J by 2 bases. The CDR3 is made up of 15 amino acids. Per the germline V gene, CDR1 is SGHDN and CDR2 is FVKESK. CDR3 in DNA: TGTGCCAGCAGCCAGGGGGGGTTTAGCGCCTACGAGCAGTACTTC. This sequence encodes CASSQGGFSAYEQYF. Using reference TRBV14 and TRBJ2-7 for the parts outside the CDR3, the full variable domain is EAGVTQFPSHSVIEKGQTVTLRCDPISGHDNLYWYRRVMGKEIKFLLHFVKESKQDESGMPNNRFLAERTGGTYSTLKVQPAELEDSGVYFCASSQGGFSAYEQYFGPGTRLTVT.

The gene calls are TRBV10-1 and TRBJ2-7; TRBD2 matches 10 bases. The CDR3 extends over 16 amino acids. Germline-derived CDR1 and CDR2 are WNHNN and SYGVQD (reference sequence). V lost 6 bases to trimming and J lost 3 bases; unmatched junction nucleotides: 11. The chain's CDR3 is CASSRTSGKTSYEQYF. CDR3 DNA: TGCGCCAGCAGCCGAACTAGCGGGAAAACCAGCTACGAGCAGTACTTC.

The V call is TRBV6-5, the J call TRBJ2-7, with TRBD1 identical over 9 bases. With V trimmed by 6 bases and J by 9 bases, 9 bases remained unmatched. CDR3 length equals 13 residues. Germline CDR1 and CDR2: MNHEY and SVGAGI. CDR3 residues: CASREYRGRGQYF. The CDR3 DNA sequence: TGTGCCAGCAGAGAATACAGGGGGCGAGGGCAGTACTTC.

A single count supports this clone. V is TRBV5-6 and J is TRBJ2-7, with TRBD2 identical over 7 bases. CDR1 SGHDT and CDR2 YYEEEE come from the germline V gene. Trimming at V came to 4 bases and at J to 1 base, leaving 5 bases not matched to a gene. The CDR3 consists of 14 residues. Here the CDR3 DNA reads TGTGCCAGCAGCCGGGGACTACCGTCCTACGAGCAGTACTTC. It translates to CASSRGLPSYEQYF.

This rearrangement joins TRBV28 to TRBJ1-3; 7 bases line up with TRBD1. V gave up 5 bases and J gave up 0 bases; unmatched junction bases: 7. This CDR3 spans 16 amino acids. Germline V gene data show CDR1 as MDHEN and CDR2 as SYDVKM. The CDR3 sequence is CASSIGTVASGNTIYF. As DNA, the CDR3 is TGTGCCAGCAGTATCGGGACAGTCGCCTCTGGAAACACCATATATTTT.

The gene calls are TRBV5-1 and TRBJ2-5; tentatively, D is TRBD1 (6 bases). V lost 4 bases to trimming and J lost 7 bases, with 11 bases between them. The germline V gene encodes CDR1 SGHRS and CDR2 YFSETQ. CDR3 length: 12 amino acids. The CDR3 region is CASSLDSRTQYF. CDR3 nucleotide sequence: TGCGCCAGCAGCCTGGACAGTCGGACCCAGTACTTC.

V and J are TRBV5-6 and TRBJ2-7, with TRBD1 matching over 9 bases. Trimming cost V 7 bases and J 6 bases; bases outside gene matches: 14. The CDR3 has 15 amino acids. Germline CDR1 SGHDT, CDR2 YYEEEE. Here the CDR3 DNA reads TGTGCCAGCCCGCTTCCGAGGACAGGGGTTGGCGAGCAGTACTTC. Translating gives CASPLPRTGVGEQYF.

The rearrangement links TRBV7-2 to TRBJ2-1; TRBD2 agrees at 14 bases. Germline trimming cut 5 bases from V and 4 bases from J; bases unmatched to any gene: 10. Germline V CDR1 and CDR2: SGHTA, FQGNSA. The CDR3 has 18 residues. CDR3 DNA: TGTGCCAGCAGCCCCCGTGGACTAGCGGGAGGAGGGTACAATGAGCAGTTCTTC. This codes for CASSPRGLAGGGYNEQFF.

Comment on this clone: Other DNA sequences of this sample code for an identical CDR3. J is TRBJ2-7 and V is TRBV7-9, with 8 positions matching TRBD2. Germline V gene sequence: CDR1 SEHNR, CDR2 FQNEAQ (reference sequence). CDR3 length equals 14 residues. V shed 3 bases, J shed 1 base, and the junction held 2 bases outside the gene matches. CDR3 DNA: TGTGCCAGCAGCTTCAGCGGGGGATCCTACGAGCAGTACTTC. Amino acid sequence: CASSFSGGSYEQYF.

The chain recombines TRBV5-1 with TRBJ2-7, with TRBD2 as a possible D gene (6 bases). The V end lost 4 bases, the J end lost 6 bases, and 20 bases lay between the germline ends. The CDR3 has 15 residues. Germline assignment: CDR1 SGHRS and CDR2 YFSETQ. CDR3 protein: CASSGGSVPTGEQYF. The CDR3 DNA reads TGCGCCAGCAGCGGGGGGAGCGTTCCGACGGGCGAGCAGTACTTC.

The chain combines TRBV7-2 with TRBJ2-1; 8 bases fit TRBD2. Germline CDR1 SGHTA, CDR2 FQGNSA. The CDR3 spans 17 residues. J lost 1 base, V lost 5 bases, and 10 bases had no gene match. The CDR3 DNA sequence: TGTGCCAGCAGCCCAGGTAGCGGGATAGAGTCCTACAATGAGCAGTTCTTC. This sequence encodes CASSPGSGIESYNEQFF.

The rearrangement uses TRBV29-1 and TRBJ2-1; TRBD1 matches at 9 bases. The CDR3 contains 11 residues. The V gene's germline CDR1 is SQVTM and CDR2 ANQGSEA. V shed 7 bases, J shed 9 bases, and the junction held 4 bases outside the gene matches. The CDR3 sequence: CSAGQGGEQFF. The CDR3 nucleotides read TGCAGCGCGGGACAGGGTGGTGAGCAGTTCTTC.

This sequence joins TRBV19 and TRBJ2-1, with TRBD2 as a possible D gene (6 bases). Trimming stripped 10 bases from V and 5 bases from J, with 12 bases between. The CDR3 consists of 12 residues. The germline CDR1 and CDR2 sequences are LNHDA and SQIVND (reference sequence). CDR3 in amino acids: CATGLGNNEQFF. CDR3 DNA: TGTGCCACGGGACTGGGAAACAATGAGCAGTTCTTC.

V usage is TRBV18 and J usage is TRBJ1-1; D is ambiguous. The V gene's germline CDR1 is KGHSH and CDR2 LQKENI. Between the trimmed V and J ends, which lost 6 bases and 4 bases, there was a span of 9 bases. This CDR3 contains 12 residues. The CDR3 loop is CASSREGTEAFF. CDR3 nucleotide sequence: TGTGCCAGCTCCCGGGAAGGCACTGAAGCTTTCTTT.

This chain connects TRBV18 to TRBJ2-1; 8 nucleotides match TRBD1. Trimming at V came to 4 bases and at J to 7 bases, leaving 6 bases not matched to a gene. The CDR3 sequence is 14 residues long. Germline CDR1 and CDR2: KGHSH and LQKENI. Here the CDR3 reads CASSRSTGGNEQFF. As DNA, the CDR3 is TGTGCCAGCTCACGGAGCACAGGGGGTAATGAGCAGTTCTTC.

V and J are TRBV7-8 and TRBJ2-7; 7 bases fit TRBD2. This CDR3 spans 14 amino acids. Germline V gene sequence: CDR1 SGHVS, CDR2 FQNEAQ. The trim removed 0 bases at V and 4 bases at J, leaving 3 bases unmatched. The CDR3 loop is CASSLAGGRYEQYF. In DNA, the CDR3 is TGTGCCAGCAGCTTAGCGGGAGGGCGGTACGAGCAGTACTTC.

Turning to this clone: Additional DNA sequences in this sample encode the identical CDR3. V and J are TRBV19 and TRBJ1-5; D unresolved. The CDR3 spans 14 residues. Germline V gene lookup returns CDR1 LNHDA and CDR2 SQIVND (reference sequence). V was clipped by 1 base and J by 0 bases, with 4 bases between them. CDR3 region: CASSIGYSNQPQHF. CDR3 DNA sequence: TGTGCCAGTAGTATAGGCTATAGCAATCAGCCCCAGCATTTT.

The chain carries TRBV6-4 and TRBJ2-1; D is possibly TRBD2 (5 bases). The germline V gene encodes CDR1 MRHNA and CDR2 SNTAGT. The CDR3 loop spans 14 amino acids. The V end was cut by 6 bases, the J end by 7 bases, with 16 bases between. The DNA for the CDR3 is TGTGCCAGCAGCGTTACTAGTGGAGGAAATGAGCAGTTCTTC. Translation gives CASSVTSGGNEQFF.

The chain uses TRBV7-1 and TRBJ2-3; D is perhaps TRBD1 (5 bases). TRBV7-1 is an ORF, and what it does is uncertain. Trimming took 7 bases from V and 6 from J, leaving 20 bases between them. The CDR3 spans 15 residues. CDR3 nucleotides: TGTGCCAGCACCACATCAGGGCCGACGCCGGATACGCAGTATTTT. Protein sequence: CASTTSGPTPDTQYF.

V usage is TRBV18 and J usage is TRBJ2-1; 10 nucleotides align to TRBD1. Germline assignment: CDR1 KGHSH and CDR2 LQKENI. The CDR3 spans 15 residues. The V gene end was trimmed by 1 base and the J gene end by 6 bases; junction bases not matched to a gene: 3. For the CDR3, the DNA is TGTGCCAGCTCACCACGACAGGGGGCGGGCAATGAGCAGTTCTTC. This encodes CASSPRQGAGNEQFF.

This chain joins TRBV6-4 and TRBJ2-7; 9 nucleotides line up with TRBD2. Trimming cost V 6 bases and J 1 base; bases outside gene matches: 7. Germline lookup yields CDR1 MRHNA and CDR2 SNTAGT. This CDR3 has 15 residues. The CDR3 sequence: CASSDLAGESYEQYF. CDR3 coding DNA: TGTGCCAGCAGCGATTTAGCGGGAGAATCCTACGAGCAGTACTTC.

The chain combines TRBV6-5 with TRBJ1-2, with D unclear. The ends were cut back, 2 bases at V and 0 bases at J, with 10 bases in the middle. In germline, CDR1 is MNHEY, CDR2 SVGAGI. The CDR3 is made up of 15 amino acids. Written as DNA, the CDR3 is TGTGCCAGCAGTTACCAACGGCAGCCTAACTATGGCTACACCTTC. It codes for CASSYQRQPNYGYTF.

The CDR3 here is CASGWSVNEKLFF. The CDR3 DNA reads as TGTGCCAGCGGCTGGAGCGTTAATGAAAAACTGTTTTTT. The rearrangement uses TRBV6-1 and TRBJ1-4; D call uncertain. V was trimmed by 8 bases and J by 4 bases, leaving 11 bases between them. The CDR3 has 13 residues. The V gene's germline CDR1 is MNHNS and CDR2 SASEGT.

V usage is TRBV19 and J usage is TRBJ1-1; a weak D match, TRBD1 (6 bases). V was clipped by 4 bases and J by 3 bases, with 12 bases between them. The CDR3 has 14 residues. Germline V lookup: CDR1 LNHDA, CDR2 SQIVND (reference sequence). In nucleotides, the CDR3 is TGTGCCAGTAGTACTGACAGGAGTTACACTGAAGCTTTCTTT. Protein: CASSTDRSYTEAFF.